Following are 25 T cell receptor beta chains from one sample sequenced in a study of blood T cell repertoires in COVID-19. Using immunoSEQ multiplex PCR, the repertoire was profiled, and TCRdb retains in-frame clones only, with some absent. The repertoire consists of roughly 200,000 clones, with around 84% occurring once and the leading ten covering 18%. The sequencing sample was made of PBMCs or T cells enriched from blood (not recorded which). These TCRs come from a middle-aged man who had recovered from COVID-19.

The rearrangement links TRBV18 to TRBJ2-1; no reliable D call. Germline CDR1 and CDR2: KGHSH and LQKENI. This CDR3 contains 13 residues. Trimming cost V 2 bases and J 8 bases, with 10 bases left between them. For the CDR3, the DNA is TGTGCCAGCTCACCAAGTAGAAACGATGAGCAGTTCTTC. As protein: CASSPSRNDEQFF. Together with reference TRBV18 and TRBJ2-1, the CDR3 gives the full variable domain: NAGVMQNPRHLVRRRGQEARLRCSPMKGHSHVYWYRQLPEEGLKFMVYLQKENIIDESGMPKERFSAEFPKEGPSILRIQQVVRGDSAAYFCASSPSRNDEQFFGPGTRLTVL.

This clone was seen only once. The rearrangement uses TRBV19 and TRBJ2-1, with 12 positions matching TRBD2. The CDR3 is made up of 16 amino acids. Unmatched junction bases numbered 7, after V lost 2 bases and J lost 8 bases. Germline-derived CDR1 and CDR2 are LNHDA and SQIVND (reference sequence). In DNA form, the CDR3 reads TGTGCCAGTAGTATAACTAGCGGGAGGTATAAGGATGAGCAGTTCTTC. Its translation: CASSITSGRYKDEQFF.

The V and J genes are TRBV5-1 and TRBJ1-3; tentatively, D is TRBD1 (6 bases). CDR3 length equals 15 residues. Trimming took 4 bases from V and 2 from J, leaving 13 bases between them. CDR1 is SGHRS and CDR2 is YFSETQ in the germline V gene. Here the CDR3 DNA reads TGCGCCAGCAGCGACCCCAGGGGAACTGGAAACACCATATATTTT. This gives the protein CASSDPRGTGNTIYF.

The V and J genes are TRBV5-1 and TRBJ2-7, with 9 bases fitting TRBD2. The CDR3 is 16 amino acids. The germline CDR1 and CDR2 sequences are SGHRS and YFSETQ. V trimming: 0 bases; J trimming: 3 bases; junction bases outside the gene matches: 7. The CDR3: CASSLDGGRGGYEQYF. The CDR3 coding sequence is TGCGCCAGCAGCTTGGATGGCGGGAGGGGAGGCTACGAGCAGTACTTC.

V is TRBV19 and J is TRBJ1-5, with D tentatively TRBD1 (5 bases). The CDR3 extends over 15 amino acids. V lost 6 bases and J lost 3, with 15 bases in between. The germline V gene encodes CDR1 LNHDA and CDR2 SQIVND (reference sequence). The CDR3 loop is CASSPPPGNNQPQHF. The CDR3 DNA sequence: TGTGCCAGTAGCCCCCCGCCAGGGAACAATCAGCCCCAGCATTTT.

V is TRBV7-6 and J is TRBJ2-7; 9 bases agree with TRBD2. V trimming: 2 bases; J trimming: 5 bases; junction bases outside the gene matches: 7. CDR3 length: 15 residues. The germline V gene encodes CDR1 SGHVS and CDR2 FNYEAQ. The CDR3 coding sequence is TGTGCCAGCAGCTTACCAAAGCGGGAGGCCGACGAGCAGTACTTC. This sequence encodes CASSLPKREADEQYF.

This chain connects TRBV30 to TRBJ1-5; 11 nucleotides agree with TRBD1. Trimming took 1 base from V and 6 from J; bases not matched to a gene: 2. The germline CDR1 and CDR2 sequences are GTSNPN and SVGIG (reference sequence). The CDR3 extends over 14 amino acids. CDR3 DNA sequence: TGTGCCTGGAGTGAAGGGACAGGGGGTCAGCCCCAGCATTTT. Its protein is CAWSEGTGGQPQHF.

This chain's CDR3 is CASSEVEGNQPQHF. In DNA, the CDR3 is TGTGCCAGCAGTGAAGTCGAGGGTAATCAGCCCCAGCATTTT. The rearrangement uses TRBV6-1 and TRBJ1-5, with D hard to call. CDR1 is MNHNS and CDR2 is SASEGT in the germline V gene. Trimming took off 1 base at V and 4 bases at J, with 8 bases between the two ends. The CDR3 has 14 amino acids.

The chain links TRBV7-9 to TRBJ1-6; 7 bases map to TRBD1. Trimming removed 5 bases from V and 7 bases from J; junction bases left unmatched: 11. In germline, CDR1 is SEHNR, CDR2 FQNEAQ (reference sequence). This CDR3 is built from 16 residues. The CDR3 sequence: CASSALPGTENSPLHF. The CDR3 nucleotides are TGTGCCAGCAGCGCCCTCCCCGGGACAGAAAATTCACCCCTCCACTTT.

The chain joins TRBV7-9 to TRBJ2-5, with TRBD2 identical over 16 bases. With 5 bases clipped from V and 1 base from J, the junction kept 4 bases outside the gene matches. This CDR3 spans 17 amino acids. Germline values: CDR1 SEHNR, CDR2 FQNEAQ (reference sequence). The CDR3 reads CASSLGLAGGAQETQYF. For the CDR3, the DNA is TGTGCCAGCAGCCTGGGACTAGCGGGAGGGGCCCAAGAGACCCAGTACTTC.

The chain links TRBV4-1 to TRBJ1-5; 11 bases match TRBD1. CDR1 and CDR2 from the germline V gene are MGHRA and YSYEKL. This CDR3 is built from 15 residues. The trim removed 6 bases at V and 5 bases at J, leaving 6 bases unmatched. In DNA form, the CDR3 reads TGCGCCAGCAGGTTCCGGGACAGGGGGGATCAGCCCCAGCATTTT. Translated: CASRFRDRGDQPQHF.

This clone turned up a few times. This chain joins TRBV28 and TRBJ2-7; D uncertain. CDR3 length: 16 amino acids. V gave up 6 bases and J gave up 3 bases, with 21 bases separating them. CDR1 is MDHEN and CDR2 is SYDVKM in the germline V gene. The CDR3 here is CASSSVSQGRGYEQYF. The CDR3 DNA sequence: TGTGCCAGCAGCTCCGTGTCACAAGGTAGAGGCTACGAGCAGTACTTC.

The CDR3 region is CASSQVSSDYEQYF. The CDR3 nucleotides are TGCGCCAGCAGCCAAGTTTCTAGCGACTACGAGCAGTACTTC. This chain connects TRBV4-1 to TRBJ2-7; perhaps TRBD2 as D (6 bases). Trimming shortened V by 1 base and J by 3 bases, and 10 bases separated the two germline ends. The CDR3 is 14 amino acids. Germline lookup yields CDR1 MGHRA and CDR2 YSYEKL.

The genes are TRBV11-3 and TRBJ1-2; 8 nucleotides match TRBD1. Per germline, CDR1 SGHNT and CDR2 YENEEA. The CDR3 covers 14 residues. V was clipped by 5 bases and J by 2 bases; unmatched bases: 4. The CDR3 region has the DNA TGTGCCAGCAGCCAGGGACAGGCGAACTATGGCTACACCTTC. Its translation is CASSQGQANYGYTF.

The chain uses TRBV10-3 and TRBJ2-7; TRBD2 matches 11 bases. The length of the CDR3 is 12 residues. Germline values: CDR1 ENHRY, CDR2 SYGVKD. V lost 9 bases, J lost 3 bases, and 1 base stayed unmatched. CDR3 residues: CAIGTSGYEQYF. CDR3 sequence (DNA): TGTGCCATTGGGACTAGCGGCTACGAGCAGTACTTC.

V is TRBV5-4 and J is TRBJ2-3; D is unclear. Germline CDR1 reads SGHNT; CDR2 reads YYREEE (reference sequence). This CDR3 is built from 15 residues. Between the trimmed V and J ends, which lost 4 bases and 3 bases, there was a span of 15 bases. This chain's CDR3 is CASSLTSKFTDTQYF. In DNA, the CDR3 is TGTGCCAGCAGCCTTACCAGTAAATTTACAGATACGCAGTATTTT.

This chain connects TRBV7-2 to TRBJ1-2; TRBD1 aligns across 7 bases. Germline lookup yields CDR1 SGHTA and CDR2 FQGNSA. The CDR3 is made up of 16 amino acids. V shed 4 bases and J 2 bases; nucleotides not matched to a gene: 10. The CDR3 reads CASSSTRPGQNYGYTF. The CDR3 DNA reads as TGTGCCAGCAGCTCCACCCGACCGGGACAGAACTATGGCTACACCTTC.

CDR3 in DNA: TGTGCCACCAGCGGGGGGACAGGGCGCTCCTACAATGAGCAGTTCTTC. Protein sequence: CATSGGTGRSYNEQFF. The chain is built from TRBV15 and TRBJ2-1, with TRBD1 identical over 9 bases. Losses at the gene ends were 5 bases for V and 0 bases for J; bases not matched to a gene: 5. CDR3 length: 16 residues. Germline V gives CDR1 LNHNV, CDR2 YYDKDF (reference sequence). Looking up the rest from reference TRBV15 and TRBJ2-1 gives the full variable domain: DAMVIQNPRYQVTQFGKPVTLSCSQTLNHNVMYWYQQKSSQAPKLLFHYYDKDFNNEADTPDNFQSRRPNTSFCFLDIRSPGLGDTAMYLCATSGGTGRSYNEQFFGPGTRLTVL.

This CDR3 is CASSQIYGELFF. Here the CDR3 DNA reads TGTGCCAGCAGCCAAATTTACGGGGAGCTGTTTTTT. V gene TRBV3-1 (or the pseudogene TRBV3-2) combines with J gene TRBJ2-2; D remains unclear. The CDR3 loop spans 12 amino acids. Germline V gene sequence: CDR1 LGHDT, CDR2 YNNKEL (reference sequence). Trimming left V 2 bases short and J 7 bases short, with 5 bases between.

The chain couples TRBV11-2 to TRBJ2-5; 7 bases align to TRBD1. J lost 3 bases, V lost 5 bases, and 6 bases had no gene match. Germline V gene data show CDR1 as SGHAT and CDR2 as FQNNGV. This CDR3 has 14 amino acids. The CDR3 sequence: CASSKTGSEETQYF. CDR3 nucleotides: TGTGCCAGCAGCAAGACAGGGTCTGAAGAGACCCAGTACTTC.

This rearrangement joins TRBV6-5 to TRBJ1-6, with 9 bases that match TRBD1. Germline values: CDR1 MNHEY, CDR2 SVGAGI. The CDR3 length is 14 residues. Germline trimming cut 3 bases from V and 9 bases from J; bases unmatched to any gene: 3. The CDR3, as DNA: TGTGCCAGCAGTTATGGACAGGGGACTTCACCCCTCCACTTT. Translated, it gives CASSYGQGTSPLHF.

The V call is TRBV28, the J call TRBJ2-7; D uncertain. Trimming shortened V by 6 bases and J by 3 bases, and 6 bases separated the two germline ends. The CDR3 is 11 residues long. The germline V gene encodes CDR1 MDHEN and CDR2 SYDVKM. The CDR3 DNA is TGTGCCAGCAGATCTAACTACGAGCAGTACTTC. Protein product: CASRSNYEQYF.

The chain couples TRBV30 to TRBJ2-7, with 14 bases aligning to TRBD2. This CDR3 is built from 14 residues. Per the germline V gene, CDR1 is GTSNPN and CDR2 is SVGIG (reference sequence). V shed 5 bases and J 7 bases; nucleotides not matched to a gene: 7. CDR3: CAWGLAGGTGEQYF. Written as DNA, the CDR3 is TGTGCCTGGGGACTAGCGGGAGGAACGGGAGAGCAGTACTTC.

The rearrangement joins TRBV7-9 to TRBJ2-5, with 15 bases fitting TRBD2. Losses at the gene ends were 5 bases for V and 7 bases for J; bases not matched to a gene: 11. Germline V gene data show CDR1 as SEHNR and CDR2 as FQNEAQ (reference sequence). The CDR3 runs 17 residues. In DNA, the CDR3 is TGTGCCAGCAGCCTCGGACTAGCGGGAGGGTCGCTTGGGACCCAGTACTTC. This encodes CASSLGLAGGSLGTQYF. The full variable domain, in which reference TRBV7-9 and TRBJ2-5 provide the parts outside the CDR3, is DTGVSQNPRHKITKRGQNVTFRCDPISEHNRLYWYRQTLGQGPEFLTYFQNEAQLEKSRLLSDRFSAERPKGSFSTLEIQRTEQGDSAMYLCASSLGLAGGSLGTQYFGPGTRLLVL.

The chain has TRBV4-3 and TRBJ2-7; TRBD1 matches 8 bases. Trimming removed 4 bases from V and 2 bases from J; junction bases left unmatched: 7. The germline V gene has CDR1 LGHNA and CDR2 YSLEER. There are 15 residues in the CDR3. The CDR3 DNA is TGCGCCAGCAGCCCGTCCGGGACAGGCGCCTACGAGCAGTACTTC. Translation gives CASSPSGTGAYEQYF.